These 30 T cell receptor beta chains were all obtained from the same sample, sequenced in a study of patients and donors after allogeneic stem cell transplantation. Using its own MiXCR run on the RT-PCR reads, TCRdb lists one record per CDR3 protein. The sample has 15,000 or so distinct CDR3 sequences, roughly a quarter seen once. Sequenced sample: blood, either unsorted or a sorted T cell fraction (not recorded which). Source of these receptors: a human donor who was either an allogeneic HSCT recipient or a stem cell or donor lymphocyte infusion donor (not recorded which). It is not recorded whose cells these are; they may come from a transplant donor.

CDR3 amino acids: CASSLRQGWDTQYF. CDR3 coding DNA: TGTGCCAGCAGCCTCAGACAGGGGTGGGATACGCAGTATTTT. The chain has TRBV7-9 and TRBJ2-3; 8 bases align to TRBD1. This CDR3 is built from 14 residues. Germline-derived CDR1 and CDR2 are SEHNR and FQNEAQ (reference sequence). V shed 5 bases, J shed 6 bases, and the junction held 7 bases outside the gene matches.

This clonotype has only a few counts. The chain combines TRBV7-9 with TRBJ2-7, with a tentative D call TRBD1 (6 bases). Germline loops: CDR1 SEHNR, CDR2 FQNEAQ (reference sequence). The CDR3 is 14 residues long. Trimming pared 5 bases from V and 3 bases from J, leaving 14 bases between. CDR3 sequence reads: CASSRMGHNYEQYF. The CDR3 bases are TGTGCCAGCAGCCGGATGGGACATAACTACGAGCAGTACTTC.

This clonotype was seen a handful of times. This rearrangement joins TRBV6-6 to TRBJ1-4; 10 nucleotides agree with TRBD1. The CDR3 covers 14 residues. V was clipped by 6 bases and J by 9 bases; unmatched bases: 7. From germline, CDR1 is MNHNY and CDR2 SVGAGI (reference sequence). CDR3 DNA: TGTGCCAGCAGGGCCTCGGGACAGGGGCAAAAACTGTTTTTT. The encoded protein is CASRASGQGQKLFF.

The V call is TRBV29-1, the J call TRBJ1-2; D may be TRBD1 (5 bases). Trimming took 6 bases from V and 1 from J, leaving 9 bases between them. This CDR3 is 12 amino acids long. The germline V gene encodes CDR1 SQVTM and CDR2 ANQGSEA. The CDR3 DNA reads as TGCAGCGTCGGACACCTTAACTATGGCTACACCTTC. Encoded protein: CSVGHLNYGYTF.

This clonotype was detected only a few times. The rearrangement links TRBV7-8 to TRBJ1-5; 7 nucleotides align to TRBD1. This CDR3 contains 16 residues. V shed 4 bases and J 0 bases; nucleotides not matched to a gene: 6. Germline V gives CDR1 SGHVS, CDR2 FQNEAQ. CDR3 bases: TGTGCCAGCAGCTCACGGGACAGAACTAGCAATCAGCCCCAGCATTTT. Protein sequence: CASSSRDRTSNQPQHF.

The V call is TRBV25-1, the J call TRBJ1-2; D gene uncertain. The CDR3 loop spans 13 amino acids. Germline values: CDR1 MGHDK, CDR2 SYGVNS. Trimming removed 2 bases from V and 8 bases from J, with 12 bases in between. The CDR3 protein is CASSEGGPRGYTF. CDR3 coding DNA: TGTGCCAGCAGTGAAGGAGGGCCCCGCGGCTACACCTTC.

CDR3 protein: CAIRKAGGEKLFF. DNA for the CDR3: TGTGCCATCAGGAAGGCAGGGGGTGAAAAACTGTTTTTT. The rearrangement joins TRBV10-3 to TRBJ1-4; 7 nucleotides line up with TRBD1. Germline trimming cut 6 bases from V and 7 bases from J; bases unmatched to any gene: 5. Germline V gene data show CDR1 as ENHRY and CDR2 as SYGVKD. The CDR3 has 13 amino acids.

V usage is TRBV7-3 and J usage is TRBJ1-5; D not resolved. V was shortened by 9 bases and J by 5 bases, with 17 bases between the two germline ends. This CDR3 region has 14 residues. CDR1 is SGHTA and CDR2 is FQGTGA in the germline V gene. For the CDR3, the DNA is TGTGCCAGTAAAGCCGGGCAGTTTCATCAGCCCCAGCATTTT. Its protein product is CASKAGQFHQPQHF. Filled out from reference TRBV7-3 and TRBJ1-5, the complete variable domain reads GAGVSQTPSNKVTEKGKYVELRCDPISGHTALYWYRQSLGQGPEFLIYFQGTGAADDSGLPNDRFFAVRPEGSVSTLKIQRTERGDSAVYLCASKAGQFHQPQHFGDGTRLSIL.

This sequence joins TRBV6-5 and TRBJ1-4; 8 bases are shared with TRBD1. The CDR3 totals 15 residues. The ends lost 2 bases at V and 4 bases at J; junction bases unmatched: 3. Germline-derived CDR1 and CDR2 are MNHEY and SVGAGI. The chain's CDR3 is CASSYGGQVNEKLFF. The CDR3 DNA reads TGTGCCAGCAGTTACGGGGGACAGGTTAATGAAAAACTGTTTTTT.

This chain connects TRBV4-3 to TRBJ2-5; possible D gene TRBD1, 7 bases. CDR1 is LGHNA, CDR2 YSLEER, per germline. The CDR3 is made up of 13 amino acids. Deletions cut 4 bases from V and 7 bases from J, with 13 bases between. The CDR3 here is CASSLQGGGTQYF. CDR3 nucleotide sequence: TGCGCCAGCAGCCTCCAGGGGGGAGGGACCCAGTACTTC.

This clonotype was detected a few times. CDR3 amino acids: CASSLFGATNEKLFF. CDR3 coding DNA: TGTGCCAGCAGCTTGTTCGGTGCAACTAATGAAAAACTGTTTTTT. This sequence joins TRBV7-9 and TRBJ1-4; D gene ambiguous. The germline V and J ends were trimmed by 3 bases and 0 bases, with 8 bases remaining between them. The CDR3 loop spans 15 amino acids. CDR1 SEHNR and CDR2 FQNEAQ come from the germline V gene (reference sequence).

The rearrangement links TRBV6-1 to TRBJ1-4; D not certain. The length of the CDR3 is 13 residues. Germline-derived CDR1 and CDR2 are MNHNS and SASEGT. The ends were cut back, 8 bases at V and 3 bases at J, with 10 bases in the middle. In nucleotides, the CDR3 is TGTGCCAGCCAGAATGGCCCTAATGAAAAACTGTTTTTT. The encoded protein is CASQNGPNEKLFF.

This clonotype came up many times. The chain joins TRBV5-1 to TRBJ1-2; no reliable D call. The CDR3 spans 13 residues. Germline assignment: CDR1 SGHRS and CDR2 YFSETQ. The ends were cut back, 9 bases at V and 0 bases at J, with 12 bases in the middle. The CDR3 DNA reads as TGCGCCACCGGATCTATTCCTAACTATGGCTACACCTTC. This codes for CATGSIPNYGYTF.

This clonotype came up a few times. The genes are TRBV4-1 and TRBJ1-1; the D gene is possibly TRBD1 (5 bases). This CDR3 is 13 amino acids long. V was shortened by 4 bases and J by 5 bases, with 11 bases between the two germline ends. CDR1 is MGHRA, CDR2 YSYEKL, per germline. The CDR3 here is CASSLRGETEAFF. Here the CDR3 DNA reads TGCGCCAGCAGCCTCAGAGGGGAAACTGAAGCTTTCTTT.

Relative to its sample, this clonotype is medium-sized. V and J are TRBV7-9 and TRBJ2-7; D unresolved. Germline V gene data show CDR1 as SEHNR and CDR2 as FQNEAQ (reference sequence). The V gene lost 5 bases and the J gene lost 6 bases, with 11 bases spanning the gap. The CDR3 has 12 amino acids. The CDR3 coding sequence is TGTGCCAGCAGCCCCTTAGGGTCCGAGCAGTACTTC. It specifies CASSPLGSEQYF.

V and J are TRBV6-6 and TRBJ1-2; TRBD1 is a possible D gene (5 bases). The CDR3 contains 14 residues. V was clipped by 6 bases and J by 6 bases, with 17 bases between them. Looked up from germline, CDR1 is MNHNY and CDR2 is SVGAGI (reference sequence). Written as DNA, the CDR3 is TGTGCCAGCAGCCTAGGGGTAGCTTGGAATGGCTACACCTTC. Its translation is CASSLGVAWNGYTF.

This chain connects TRBV7-9 to TRBJ1-6; 7 nucleotides match TRBD1. Germline assignment: CDR1 SEHNR and CDR2 FQNEAQ (reference sequence). The CDR3 is 18 amino acids. Trimming at V came to 0 bases and at J to 6 bases, leaving 11 bases not matched to a gene. The CDR3, as DNA: TGTGCCAGCAGCTTAGCTCGGACATCGGGACAGCTTAATTCACCCCTCCACTTT. This encodes CASSLARTSGQLNSPLHF.

The chain couples TRBV5-1 to TRBJ1-1; D is perhaps TRBD1 (6 bases). Germline assignment: CDR1 SGHRS and CDR2 YFSETQ. There are 18 residues in the CDR3. V lost 2 bases, J lost 1 base, and 21 bases lay in between. In DNA, the CDR3 is TGCGCCAGCAGCTTACCCCGCAGGGAGAGGGGGTGGAACACTGAAGCTTTCTTT. The encoded protein is CASSLPRRERGWNTEAFF.

The rearrangement links TRBV3-1 to TRBJ2-7; D is tentatively TRBD1 or TRBD2 (5 bases each). Trimming cost V 4 bases and J 3 bases, with 13 bases left between them. Germline V gene lookup returns CDR1 LGHDT and CDR2 YNNKEL (reference sequence). CDR3 size: 14 residues. The CDR3 DNA reads TGTGCCAGCAGCCGCCGGGGCTTTTTCTACGAGCAGTACTTC. Translated: CASSRRGFFYEQYF.

This clonotype was counted a few times. The chain couples TRBV6-5 to TRBJ1-6; D ambiguous. Trimming removed 0 bases from V and 10 bases from J, with 4 bases in between. The CDR3 extends over 12 amino acids. From germline, CDR1 is MNHEY and CDR2 SVGAGI. The CDR3 protein is CASSYSKSPLHF. The CDR3 DNA sequence: TGTGCCAGCAGTTACTCGAAATCACCCCTCCACTTT.

The chain combines TRBV7-3 with TRBJ2-1; D is unclear. V was pared by 1 base and J by 5 bases, with 9 bases between. Germline assignment: CDR1 SGHTA and CDR2 FQGTGA. This CDR3 is 14 amino acids long. Here the CDR3 DNA reads TGTGCCAGCAGCTTAAGTCTAGTTAACAATGAGCAGTTCTTC. Its protein product is CASSLSLVNNEQFF.

J is TRBJ1-2 and V is TRBV18; D not resolved. The CDR3 contains 14 residues. V was clipped by 2 bases and J by 4 bases, with 11 bases between them. Germline V gives CDR1 KGHSH, CDR2 LQKENI. CDR3 residues: CASSPAGNTYGYTF. The CDR3 nucleotides read TGTGCCAGCTCACCAGCCGGGAACACCTATGGCTACACCTTC. The variable domain in full, with the rest retrieved from reference TRBV18 and TRBJ1-2, is NAGVMQNPRHLVRRRGQEARLRCSPMKGHSHVYWYRQLPEEGLKFMVYLQKENIIDESGMPKERFSAEFPKEGPSILRIQQVVRGDSAAYFCASSPAGNTYGYTFGSGTRLTVV.

Many counts were recorded for this clonotype. The chain uses TRBV20-1 and TRBJ1-5, with D unresolved. V lost 5 bases and J 1 base, leaving 21 bases between the germline ends. The CDR3 sequence is 17 residues long. Looked up from germline, CDR1 is DFQATT and CDR2 is SNEGSKA (reference sequence). CDR3 loop: CSAPDLLTVKSNQPQHF. Written as DNA, the CDR3 is TGCAGTGCTCCCGACCTCTTAACTGTAAAGAGCAATCAGCCCCAGCATTTT.

This clonotype has only a few counts. The V gene is TRBV20-1, the J gene TRBJ1-2; D is possibly TRBD1 (5 bases). CDR3 length equals 12 residues. Germline V gene lookup returns CDR1 DFQATT and CDR2 SNEGSKA (reference sequence). Between the trimmed V and J ends, which lost 4 bases and 8 bases, there was a span of 14 bases. The CDR3 region has the DNA TGCAGTGCTACCACCGGGACTCTCGGCTACACCTTC. This codes for CSATTGTLGYTF.

This clonotype was seen more than once but under ten times. The chain links TRBV20-1 to TRBJ1-1; 11 nucleotides agree with TRBD1. This CDR3 has 16 residues. CDR1 DFQATT and CDR2 SNEGSKA come from the germline V gene (reference sequence). V shed 1 base, J shed 1 base, and the junction held 5 bases outside the gene matches. This CDR3 reads CSARVSGTGGNTEAFF. CDR3 DNA: TGCAGTGCTAGAGTTTCTGGGACAGGGGGGAACACTGAAGCTTTCTTT.

This chain's CDR3 is CASSEPTVNYGYTF. The CDR3 DNA reads as TGTGCCAGCAGTGAACCCACAGTCAACTATGGCTACACCTTC. This chain connects TRBV25-1 to TRBJ1-2; D unresolved. CDR3 size: 14 residues. Between the trimmed V and J ends, which lost 2 bases and 2 bases, there was a span of 9 bases. Looked up from germline, CDR1 is MGHDK and CDR2 is SYGVNS.

This clonotype appeared a few times. The chain has TRBV7-9 and TRBJ1-5; D is ambiguous. This CDR3 region has 15 residues. Germline V CDR1 and CDR2: SEHNR, FQNEAQ (reference sequence). The V end lost 2 bases, the J end lost 4 bases, and 12 bases lay between the germline ends. The CDR3 coding sequence is TGTGCCAGCAGCTTATTCGGGAGAGGAAATCAGCCCCAGCATTTT. Encoded protein: CASSLFGRGNQPQHF.

CDR3 in amino acids: CASSTGTSNQPQHF. The CDR3 DNA reads TGTGCCAGCAGCACTGGGACAAGCAATCAGCCCCAGCATTTT. This chain connects TRBV7-9 to TRBJ1-5; a possible D gene is TRBD1 (6 bases). From germline, CDR1 is SEHNR and CDR2 FQNEAQ (reference sequence). V was shortened by 5 bases and J by 1 base, with 9 bases between the two germline ends. The CDR3 covers 14 residues.

This chain uses TRBV6-5 with TRBJ2-5; TRBD2 aligns across 9 bases. The V gene's germline CDR1 is MNHEY and CDR2 SVGAGI. The CDR3 has 17 residues. Unmatched junction bases numbered 15, after V lost 8 bases and J lost 2 bases. For the CDR3, the DNA is TGTGCCAGCTCAATTTGGGTCGTAGCGGGGGCGCAAGAGACCCAGTACTTC. It specifies CASSIWVVAGAQETQYF.

In this sample, this clonotype turned up once. The chain has TRBV18 and TRBJ2-3, with D perhaps matching TRBD1 (5 bases). Germline V gives CDR1 KGHSH, CDR2 LQKENI. This CDR3 has 13 amino acids. V lost 3 bases to trimming and J lost 5 bases, with 9 bases between them. The CDR3 reads CASSPHRLDTQYF. Here the CDR3 DNA reads TGTGCCAGCTCACCGCACAGGTTAGATACGCAGTATTTT. The variable domain in full, with the rest retrieved from reference TRBV18 and TRBJ2-3, is NAGVMQNPRHLVRRRGQEARLRCSPMKGHSHVYWYRQLPEEGLKFMVYLQKENIIDESGMPKERFSAEFPKEGPSILRIQQVVRGDSAAYFCASSPHRLDTQYFGPGTRLTVL.